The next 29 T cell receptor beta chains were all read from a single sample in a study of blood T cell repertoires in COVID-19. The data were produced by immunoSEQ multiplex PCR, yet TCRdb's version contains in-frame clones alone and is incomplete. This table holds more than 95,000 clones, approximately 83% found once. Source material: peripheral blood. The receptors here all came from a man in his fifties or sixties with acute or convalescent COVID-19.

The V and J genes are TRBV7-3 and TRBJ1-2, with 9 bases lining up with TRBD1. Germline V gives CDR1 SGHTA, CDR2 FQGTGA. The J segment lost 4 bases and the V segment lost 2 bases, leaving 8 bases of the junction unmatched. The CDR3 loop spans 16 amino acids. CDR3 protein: CASSLGTGPIGYGYTF. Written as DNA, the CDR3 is TGTGCCAGCAGCTTAGGGACAGGGCCCATCGGCTATGGCTACACCTTC.

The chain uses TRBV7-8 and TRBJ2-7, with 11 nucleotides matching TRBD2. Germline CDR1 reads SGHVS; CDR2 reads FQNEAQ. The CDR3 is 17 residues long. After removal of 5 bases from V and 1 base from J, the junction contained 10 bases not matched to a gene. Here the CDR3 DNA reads TGTGCCAGCAGCGAAGTTATAGCGGGAGGGCCTTCCTACGAGCAGTACTTC. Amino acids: CASSEVIAGGPSYEQYF.

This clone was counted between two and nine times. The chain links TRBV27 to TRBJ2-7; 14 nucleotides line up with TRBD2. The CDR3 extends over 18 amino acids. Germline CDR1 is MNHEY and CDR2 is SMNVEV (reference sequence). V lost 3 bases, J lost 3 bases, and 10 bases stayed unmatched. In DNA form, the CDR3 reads TGTGCCAGCAGTTTCGGGACTAGCGGGAGTCTCAGTATCTACGAGCAGTACTTC. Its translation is CASSFGTSGSLSIYEQYF.

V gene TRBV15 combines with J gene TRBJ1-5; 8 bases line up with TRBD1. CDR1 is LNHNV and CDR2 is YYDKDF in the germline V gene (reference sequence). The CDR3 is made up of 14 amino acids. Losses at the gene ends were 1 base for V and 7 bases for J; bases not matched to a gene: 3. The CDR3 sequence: CATSRGTGGQPQHF. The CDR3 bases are TGTGCCACCAGCAGAGGCACAGGGGGGCAGCCCCAGCATTTT. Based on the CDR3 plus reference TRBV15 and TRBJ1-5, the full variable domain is DAMVIQNPRYQVTQFGKPVTLSCSQTLNHNVMYWYQQKSSQAPKLLFHYYDKDFNNEADTPDNFQSRRPNTSFCFLDIRSPGLGDTAMYLCATSRGTGGQPQHFGDGTRLSIL.

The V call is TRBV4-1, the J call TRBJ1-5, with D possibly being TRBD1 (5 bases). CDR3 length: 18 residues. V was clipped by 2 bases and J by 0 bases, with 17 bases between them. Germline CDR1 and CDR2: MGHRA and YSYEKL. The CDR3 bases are TGCGCCAGCAGCCAATTCCCCGGGGGAGGGAATAGCAATCAGCCCCAGCATTTT. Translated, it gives CASSQFPGGGNSNQPQHF.

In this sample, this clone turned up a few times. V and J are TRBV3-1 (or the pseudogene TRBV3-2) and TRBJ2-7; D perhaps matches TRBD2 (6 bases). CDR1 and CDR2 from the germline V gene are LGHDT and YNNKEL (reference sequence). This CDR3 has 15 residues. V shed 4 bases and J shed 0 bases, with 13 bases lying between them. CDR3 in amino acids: CASSLGGERSYEQYF. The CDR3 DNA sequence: TGTGCCAGCAGCCTCGGAGGGGAGCGCTCCTACGAGCAGTACTTC.

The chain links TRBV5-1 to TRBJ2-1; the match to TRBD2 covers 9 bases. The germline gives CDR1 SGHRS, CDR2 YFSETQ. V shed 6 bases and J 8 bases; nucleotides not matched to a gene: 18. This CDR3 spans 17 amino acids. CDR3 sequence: CASNVFMGAGGSDEQFF. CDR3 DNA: TGCGCCAGCAACGTTTTTATGGGAGCGGGAGGAAGCGATGAGCAGTTCTTC.

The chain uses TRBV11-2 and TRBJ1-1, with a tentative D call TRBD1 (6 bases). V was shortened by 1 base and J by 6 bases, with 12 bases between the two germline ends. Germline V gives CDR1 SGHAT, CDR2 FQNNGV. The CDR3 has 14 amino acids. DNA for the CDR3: TGTGCCAGCAGCTTAGGTTTGCGGGGGCCTGAAGCTTTCTTT. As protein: CASSLGLRGPEAFF. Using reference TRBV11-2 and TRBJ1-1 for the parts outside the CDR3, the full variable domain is EAGVAQSPRYKIIEKRQSVAFWCNPISGHATLYWYQQILGQGPKLLIQFQNNGVVDDSQLPKDRFSAERLKGVDSTLKIQPAKLEDSAVYLCASSLGLRGPEAFFGQGTRLTVV.

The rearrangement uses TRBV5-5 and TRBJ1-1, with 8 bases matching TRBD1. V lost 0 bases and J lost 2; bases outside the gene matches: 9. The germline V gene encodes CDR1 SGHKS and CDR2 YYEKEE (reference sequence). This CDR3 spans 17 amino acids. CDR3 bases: TGTGCCAGCAGCTTGGCATTCTCACAGGGGGTAAACACTGAAGCTTTCTTT. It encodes CASSLAFSQGVNTEAFF. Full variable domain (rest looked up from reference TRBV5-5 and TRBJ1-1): DAGVTQSPTHLIKTRGQQVTLRCSPISGHKSVSWYQQVLGQGPQFIFQYYEKEERGRGNFPDRFSARQFPNYSSELNVNALLLGDSALYLCASSLAFSQGVNTEAFFGQGTRLTVV.

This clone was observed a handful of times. The CDR3 coding sequence is TGTGCCAGCAGTCACCTACCGGGGGCTAACTATGGCTACACCTTC. This encodes CASSHLPGANYGYTF. The genes are TRBV27 and TRBJ1-2, with a tentative D call TRBD1 (5 bases). CDR3 size: 15 residues. V was trimmed by 5 bases and J by 0 bases, leaving 13 bases between them. From germline, CDR1 is MNHEY and CDR2 SMNVEV (reference sequence).

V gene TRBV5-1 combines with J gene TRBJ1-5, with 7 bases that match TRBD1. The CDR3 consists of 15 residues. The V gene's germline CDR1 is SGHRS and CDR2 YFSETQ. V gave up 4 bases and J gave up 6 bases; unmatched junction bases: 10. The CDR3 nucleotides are TGCGCCAGCAGCCTAACAGGGGTTCGGGGTCAGCCCCAGCATTTT. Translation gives CASSLTGVRGQPQHF. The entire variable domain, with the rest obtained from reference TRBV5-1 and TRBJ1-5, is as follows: KAGVTQTPRYLIKTRGQQVTLSCSPISGHRSVSWYQQTPGQGLQFLFEYFSETQRNKGNFPGRFSGRQFSNSRSEMNVSTLELGDSALYLCASSLTGVRGQPQHFGDGTRLSIL.

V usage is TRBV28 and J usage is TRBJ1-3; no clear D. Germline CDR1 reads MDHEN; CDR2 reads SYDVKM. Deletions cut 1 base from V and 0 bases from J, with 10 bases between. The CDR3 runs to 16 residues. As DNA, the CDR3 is TGTGCCAGCAGTTTATCAACACTAAGCTCTGGAAACACCATATATTTT. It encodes CASSLSTLSSGNTIYF. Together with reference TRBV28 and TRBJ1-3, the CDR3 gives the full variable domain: DVKVTQSSRYLVKRTGEKVFLECVQDMDHENMFWYRQDPGLGLRLIYFSYDVKMKEKGDIPEGYSVSREKKERFSLILESASTNQTSMYLCASSLSTLSSGNTIYFGEGSWLTVV.

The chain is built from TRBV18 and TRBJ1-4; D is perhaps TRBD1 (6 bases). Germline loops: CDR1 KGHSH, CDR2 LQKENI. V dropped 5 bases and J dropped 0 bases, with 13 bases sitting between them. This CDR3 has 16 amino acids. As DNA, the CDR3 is TGTGCCAGCTCATCAGGGGACGGCGCAACTAATGAAAAACTGTTTTTT. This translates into CASSSGDGATNEKLFF. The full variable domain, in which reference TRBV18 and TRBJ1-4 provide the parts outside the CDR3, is NAGVMQNPRHLVRRRGQEARLRCSPMKGHSHVYWYRQLPEEGLKFMVYLQKENIIDESGMPKERFSAEFPKEGPSILRIQQVVRGDSAAYFCASSSGDGATNEKLFFGSGTQLSVL.

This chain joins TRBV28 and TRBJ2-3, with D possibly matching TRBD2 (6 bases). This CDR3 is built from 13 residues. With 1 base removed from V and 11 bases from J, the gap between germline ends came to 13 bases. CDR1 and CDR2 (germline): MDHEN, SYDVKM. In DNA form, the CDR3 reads TGTGCCAGCAGTTTATTGGGGCTAGCGATGCAGTATTTT. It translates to CASSLLGLAMQYF.

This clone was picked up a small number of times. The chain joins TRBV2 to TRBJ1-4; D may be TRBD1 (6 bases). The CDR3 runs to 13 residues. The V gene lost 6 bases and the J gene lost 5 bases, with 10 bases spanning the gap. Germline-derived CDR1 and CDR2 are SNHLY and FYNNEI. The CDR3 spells CASRDRPNEKLFF. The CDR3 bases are TGTGCCAGCAGGGACAGACCAAATGAAAAACTGTTTTTT. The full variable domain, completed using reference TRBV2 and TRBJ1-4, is EPEVTQTPSHQVTQMGQEVILRCVPISNHLYFYWYRQILGQKVEFLVSFYNNEISEKSEIFDDQFSVERPDGSNFTLKIRSTKLEDSAMYFCASRDRPNEKLFFGSGTQLSVL.

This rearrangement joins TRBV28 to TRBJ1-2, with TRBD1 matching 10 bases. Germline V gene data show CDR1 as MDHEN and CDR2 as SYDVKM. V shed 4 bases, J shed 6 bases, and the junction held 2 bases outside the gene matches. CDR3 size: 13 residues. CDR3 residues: CASSWDRGDGYTF. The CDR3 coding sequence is TGTGCCAGCAGTTGGGACAGGGGCGATGGCTACACCTTC.

The CDR3, as DNA: TGTGCCAGCAGACTAGCGGGTGGGGACGAGCAGTACTTC. This translates into CASRLAGGDEQYF. The chain couples TRBV6-5 to TRBJ2-7, with 9 bases matching TRBD2. CDR1 and CDR2 (germline): MNHEY, SVGAGI. The CDR3 runs 13 residues. V shed 6 bases and J 5 bases; nucleotides not matched to a gene: 5.

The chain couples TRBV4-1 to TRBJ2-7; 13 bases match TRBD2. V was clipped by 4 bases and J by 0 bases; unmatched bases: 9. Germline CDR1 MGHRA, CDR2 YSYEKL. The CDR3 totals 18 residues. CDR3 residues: CASSRERTSGGSSYEQYF. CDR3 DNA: TGCGCCAGCAGCCGGGAGAGGACTAGCGGGGGAAGCTCCTACGAGCAGTACTTC.

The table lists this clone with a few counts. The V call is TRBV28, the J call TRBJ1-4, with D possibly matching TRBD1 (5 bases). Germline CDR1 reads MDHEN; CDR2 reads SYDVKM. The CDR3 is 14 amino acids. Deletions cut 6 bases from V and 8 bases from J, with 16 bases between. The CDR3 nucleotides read TGTGCCAGCAGCCTGGGGCTGCCCCCAGAAAAACTGTTTTTT. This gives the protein CASSLGLPPEKLFF.

CDR3 nucleotide sequence: TGTGCCAGCAGTCGACTCCCCGGGGAGCTGTTTTTT. Amino acids: CASSRLPGELFF. The chain employs TRBV28 and TRBJ2-2, with unresolved D. The CDR3 spans 12 residues. Germline V gene lookup returns CDR1 MDHEN and CDR2 SYDVKM. Trimming stripped 5 bases from V and 6 bases from J, with 7 bases between.

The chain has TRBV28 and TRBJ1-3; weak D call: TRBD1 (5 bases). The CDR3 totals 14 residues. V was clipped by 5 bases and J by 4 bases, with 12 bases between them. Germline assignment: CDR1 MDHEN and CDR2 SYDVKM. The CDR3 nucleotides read TGTGCCAGCAGTGATAGGGGTAGGGGAAACACCATATATTTT. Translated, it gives CASSDRGRGNTIYF.

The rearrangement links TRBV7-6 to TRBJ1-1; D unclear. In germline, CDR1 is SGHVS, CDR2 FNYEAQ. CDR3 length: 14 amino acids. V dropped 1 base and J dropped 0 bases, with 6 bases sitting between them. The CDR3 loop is CASSLGRLNTEAFF. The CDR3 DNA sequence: TGTGCCAGCAGCTTAGGTCGGTTGAACACTGAAGCTTTCTTT.

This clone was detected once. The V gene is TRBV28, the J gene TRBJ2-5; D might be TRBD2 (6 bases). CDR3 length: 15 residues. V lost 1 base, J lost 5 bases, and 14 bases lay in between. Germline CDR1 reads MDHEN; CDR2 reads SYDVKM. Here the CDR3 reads CASSLLGTGGETQYF. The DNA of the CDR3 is TGTGCCAGCAGTTTATTGGGTACAGGAGGGGAGACCCAGTACTTC.

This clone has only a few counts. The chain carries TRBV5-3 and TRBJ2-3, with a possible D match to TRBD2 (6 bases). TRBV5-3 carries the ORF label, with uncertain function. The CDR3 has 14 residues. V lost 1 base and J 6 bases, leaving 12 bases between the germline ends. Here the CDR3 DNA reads TGTGCCAGAAGCTTGCCTCTCGGAGGGGATACGCAGTATTTT. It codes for CARSLPLGGDTQYF.

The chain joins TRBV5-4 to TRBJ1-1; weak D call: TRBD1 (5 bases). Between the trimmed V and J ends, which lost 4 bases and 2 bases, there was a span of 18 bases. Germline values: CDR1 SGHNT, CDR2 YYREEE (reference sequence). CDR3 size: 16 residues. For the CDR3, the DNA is TGTGCCAGCAGCCGAGCGGGGGGGACCTTAAACACTGAAGCTTTCTTT. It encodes CASSRAGGTLNTEAFF.

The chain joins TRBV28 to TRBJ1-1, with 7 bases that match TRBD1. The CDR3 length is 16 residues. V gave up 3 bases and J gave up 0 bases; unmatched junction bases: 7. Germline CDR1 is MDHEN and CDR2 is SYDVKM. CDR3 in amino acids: CASSLTSTGVNTEAFF. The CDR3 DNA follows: TGTGCCAGCAGTTTGACTTCCACAGGGGTGAACACTGAAGCTTTCTTT.

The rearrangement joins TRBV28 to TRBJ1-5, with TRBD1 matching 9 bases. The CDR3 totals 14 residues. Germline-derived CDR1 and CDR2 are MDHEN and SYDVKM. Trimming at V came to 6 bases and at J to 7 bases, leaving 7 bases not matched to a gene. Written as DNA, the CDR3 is TGTGCCAGCAGCTCCCCGGACAGGGGACAGCCCCAGCATTTT. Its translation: CASSSPDRGQPQHF.

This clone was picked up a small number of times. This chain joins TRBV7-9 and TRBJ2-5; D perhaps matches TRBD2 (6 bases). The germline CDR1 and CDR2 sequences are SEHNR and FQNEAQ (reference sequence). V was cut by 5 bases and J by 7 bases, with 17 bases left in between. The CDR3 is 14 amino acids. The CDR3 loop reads CASSPQLATVTQYF. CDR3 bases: TGTGCCAGCAGCCCCCAACTAGCTACCGTGACCCAGTACTTC.

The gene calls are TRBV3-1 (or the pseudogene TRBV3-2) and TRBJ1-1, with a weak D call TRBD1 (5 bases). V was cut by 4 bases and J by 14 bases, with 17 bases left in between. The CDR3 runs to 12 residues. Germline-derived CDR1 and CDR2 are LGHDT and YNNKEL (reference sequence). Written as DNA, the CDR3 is TGTGCCAGCAGCCCCACAGGCGACCGGTCCTTCTTT. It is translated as CASSPTGDRSFF.